The 15 T cell receptor beta chains given below trace back to one sample, sequenced in a study of T cell responses to AZD1222 COVID-19 vaccine. Sequenced by immunoSEQ multiplex PCR; TCRdb stores in-frame clones only, minus some. The sample lists some 140,000 clones; approximately 90% were seen once. The sequencing here drew on peripheral blood, taken on day 0 of AZD1222 vaccination. Receptors were obtained from an adult in good health.

This chain uses TRBV9 with TRBJ2-3, with 7 bases aligning to TRBD2. Germline lookup yields CDR1 SGDLS and CDR2 YYNGEE. The CDR3 spans 12 residues. V was pared by 3 bases and J by 13 bases, with 8 bases of the junction left unmatched. CDR3 in DNA: TGTGCCAGCAGCGATCGGGGAGGGTCGGAGTATTTT. Translated: CASSDRGGSEYF.

This chain joins TRBV18 and TRBJ1-5; TRBD1 matches 8 bases. Germline V gene lookup returns CDR1 KGHSH and CDR2 LQKENI. The CDR3 runs 18 residues. The ends lost 1 base at V and 3 bases at J; junction bases unmatched: 11. DNA of the CDR3: TGTGCCAGCTCACCACTTCCCAATATGGACAGGGTCAATCAGCCCCAGCATTTT. The encoded protein is CASSPLPNMDRVNQPQHF.

The gene calls are TRBV27 and TRBJ1-1; D is uncertain. The germline gives CDR1 MNHEY, CDR2 SMNVEV (reference sequence). V gave up 2 bases and J gave up 10 bases, with 14 bases separating them. This CDR3 region has 13 residues. CDR3 in DNA: TGTGCCAGCAGTTTAGAGGCAGGACGGGGAGCTTTCTTT. Translated, it gives CASSLEAGRGAFF.

V gene TRBV5-1 combines with J gene TRBJ1-4; D unclear. This CDR3 region has 15 residues. Trimming stripped 0 bases from V and 7 bases from J, with 13 bases between. Germline V gene lookup returns CDR1 SGHRS and CDR2 YFSETQ. CDR3 protein: CASSLVRGSSEKLFF. The CDR3 DNA is TGCGCCAGCAGCTTGGTTCGGGGATCCAGTGAAAAACTGTTTTTT.

This clone is a singleton in its sample. This sequence joins TRBV29-1 and TRBJ2-1; possible D gene TRBD2, 5 bases. CDR3 length: 13 amino acids. V was cut by 4 bases and J by 8 bases, with 15 bases left in between. Germline CDR1 is SQVTM and CDR2 is ANQGSEA. The CDR3 DNA reads as TGCAGCGTTGTCTTAGCGTTAAGGGATGAGCAGTTCTTC. Protein product: CSVVLALRDEQFF.

This chain links TRBV12-3 or TRBV12-4 with TRBJ2-7; 9 nucleotides line up with TRBD1. The CDR3 runs to 13 residues. V dropped 7 bases and J dropped 7; count of bases not matched to a gene: 8. CDR3 in DNA: TGTGCCAGCACCTCGGGACAGGGTTTGGAGCAGTACTTC. Amino acids: CASTSGQGLEQYF.

The chain joins TRBV28 to TRBJ1-1, with 7 bases aligning to TRBD1. The CDR3 covers 18 residues. J lost 0 bases, V lost 7 bases, and 17 bases had no gene match. From germline, CDR1 is MDHEN and CDR2 SYDVKM. The CDR3 bases are TGTGCCAGCACCTTCCCGGACAGGCATCGGGTTATGAACACTGAAGCTTTCTTT. Residues: CASTFPDRHRVMNTEAFF.

V and J are TRBV20-1 and TRBJ1-1; 7 bases are a match to TRBD1. Germline assignment: CDR1 DFQATT and CDR2 SNEGSKA (reference sequence). The CDR3 totals 15 residues. The junction had 10 bases not matched to a gene; V was cut back by 3 bases and J by 3 bases. As DNA, the CDR3 is TGCAGTGCTAGTAGATTTAGGACAGGCGACACTGAAGCTTTCTTT. Its translation: CSASRFRTGDTEAFF.

CDR3 DNA sequence: TGTGCCAGCAGTCTAGGGGCTAGCGGGATAGATGCCAAAAACATTCAGTACTTC. The encoded protein is CASSLGASGIDAKNIQYF. The rearrangement joins TRBV6-6 to TRBJ2-4; 9 positions match TRBD2. Germline-derived CDR1 and CDR2 are MNHNY and SVGAGI (reference sequence). The CDR3 totals 18 residues. V dropped 5 bases and J dropped 1; count of bases not matched to a gene: 12.

Worth noting for this clone: The same CDR3 can be traced to other DNA sequences in this sample. The rearrangement links TRBV5-6 to TRBJ1-2, with D unresolved. V lost 0 bases, J lost 0 bases, and 3 bases lay in between. Germline loops: CDR1 SGHDT, CDR2 YYEEEE. The CDR3 is 13 residues long. CDR3 loop: CASSLAANYGYTF. The CDR3, as DNA: TGTGCCAGCAGCTTGGCCGCTAACTATGGCTACACCTTC. The variable domain in full, completed from reference TRBV5-6 and TRBJ1-2, reads DAGVTQSPTHLIKTRGQQVTLRCSPKSGHDTVSWYQQALGQGPQFIFQYYEEEERQRGNFPDRFSGHQFPNYSSELNVNALLLGDSALYLCASSLAANYGYTFGSGTRLTVV.

The rearrangement uses TRBV6-5 and TRBJ2-1; TRBD2 aligns across 7 bases. V lost 7 bases to trimming and J lost 10 bases; unmatched junction nucleotides: 10. This CDR3 has 13 residues. Germline values: CDR1 MNHEY, CDR2 SVGAGI. This CDR3 reads CASTAPVGGEQFF. The CDR3 DNA is TGTGCCAGCACCGCCCCGGTGGGAGGGGAGCAGTTCTTC.

A few counts support this clone. The CDR3, as DNA: TGTGCCAGCAGCATAAGGGGTGGACAGCCCCAGCATTTT. Residues: CASSIRGGQPQHF. The chain has TRBV11-3 and TRBJ1-5; possibly TRBD1 for D (5 bases). Germline CDR1 reads SGHNT; CDR2 reads YENEEA. The V and J ends lost 5 bases and 7 bases respectively, with 12 bases between them. The CDR3 extends over 13 amino acids.

J is TRBJ1-1 and V is TRBV30; D gene uncertain. Germline CDR1 and CDR2: GTSNPN and SVGIG (reference sequence). This CDR3 is 12 amino acids long. Trimming removed 1 base from V and 10 bases from J, with 13 bases in between. In DNA, the CDR3 is TGTGCCTGGAGTGGTCAGAGGAGTGTAGCTTTCTTT. Translating it yields CAWSGQRSVAFF.

This clone was seen just once. The rearrangement uses TRBV6-5 and TRBJ1-1; D is undetermined. CDR3 size: 13 residues. Trimming stripped 2 bases from V and 0 bases from J, with 4 bases between. Germline V gene lookup returns CDR1 MNHEY and CDR2 SVGAGI. The CDR3 loop is CASSYVLNTEAFF. The DNA of the CDR3 is TGTGCCAGCAGTTACGTTCTGAACACTGAAGCTTTCTTT.

The V and J genes are TRBV5-8 and TRBJ2-2; TRBD1 might be the D (6 bases). The CDR3 spans 15 residues. Trimming cost V 5 bases and J 1 base, with 12 bases left between them. Germline values: CDR1 SGHTS, CDR2 YDEGEE. The CDR3 DNA follows: TGTGCCAGCAGTTCCGGGACAAGGAACACCGGGGAGCTGTTTTTT. Protein: CASSSGTRNTGELFF.